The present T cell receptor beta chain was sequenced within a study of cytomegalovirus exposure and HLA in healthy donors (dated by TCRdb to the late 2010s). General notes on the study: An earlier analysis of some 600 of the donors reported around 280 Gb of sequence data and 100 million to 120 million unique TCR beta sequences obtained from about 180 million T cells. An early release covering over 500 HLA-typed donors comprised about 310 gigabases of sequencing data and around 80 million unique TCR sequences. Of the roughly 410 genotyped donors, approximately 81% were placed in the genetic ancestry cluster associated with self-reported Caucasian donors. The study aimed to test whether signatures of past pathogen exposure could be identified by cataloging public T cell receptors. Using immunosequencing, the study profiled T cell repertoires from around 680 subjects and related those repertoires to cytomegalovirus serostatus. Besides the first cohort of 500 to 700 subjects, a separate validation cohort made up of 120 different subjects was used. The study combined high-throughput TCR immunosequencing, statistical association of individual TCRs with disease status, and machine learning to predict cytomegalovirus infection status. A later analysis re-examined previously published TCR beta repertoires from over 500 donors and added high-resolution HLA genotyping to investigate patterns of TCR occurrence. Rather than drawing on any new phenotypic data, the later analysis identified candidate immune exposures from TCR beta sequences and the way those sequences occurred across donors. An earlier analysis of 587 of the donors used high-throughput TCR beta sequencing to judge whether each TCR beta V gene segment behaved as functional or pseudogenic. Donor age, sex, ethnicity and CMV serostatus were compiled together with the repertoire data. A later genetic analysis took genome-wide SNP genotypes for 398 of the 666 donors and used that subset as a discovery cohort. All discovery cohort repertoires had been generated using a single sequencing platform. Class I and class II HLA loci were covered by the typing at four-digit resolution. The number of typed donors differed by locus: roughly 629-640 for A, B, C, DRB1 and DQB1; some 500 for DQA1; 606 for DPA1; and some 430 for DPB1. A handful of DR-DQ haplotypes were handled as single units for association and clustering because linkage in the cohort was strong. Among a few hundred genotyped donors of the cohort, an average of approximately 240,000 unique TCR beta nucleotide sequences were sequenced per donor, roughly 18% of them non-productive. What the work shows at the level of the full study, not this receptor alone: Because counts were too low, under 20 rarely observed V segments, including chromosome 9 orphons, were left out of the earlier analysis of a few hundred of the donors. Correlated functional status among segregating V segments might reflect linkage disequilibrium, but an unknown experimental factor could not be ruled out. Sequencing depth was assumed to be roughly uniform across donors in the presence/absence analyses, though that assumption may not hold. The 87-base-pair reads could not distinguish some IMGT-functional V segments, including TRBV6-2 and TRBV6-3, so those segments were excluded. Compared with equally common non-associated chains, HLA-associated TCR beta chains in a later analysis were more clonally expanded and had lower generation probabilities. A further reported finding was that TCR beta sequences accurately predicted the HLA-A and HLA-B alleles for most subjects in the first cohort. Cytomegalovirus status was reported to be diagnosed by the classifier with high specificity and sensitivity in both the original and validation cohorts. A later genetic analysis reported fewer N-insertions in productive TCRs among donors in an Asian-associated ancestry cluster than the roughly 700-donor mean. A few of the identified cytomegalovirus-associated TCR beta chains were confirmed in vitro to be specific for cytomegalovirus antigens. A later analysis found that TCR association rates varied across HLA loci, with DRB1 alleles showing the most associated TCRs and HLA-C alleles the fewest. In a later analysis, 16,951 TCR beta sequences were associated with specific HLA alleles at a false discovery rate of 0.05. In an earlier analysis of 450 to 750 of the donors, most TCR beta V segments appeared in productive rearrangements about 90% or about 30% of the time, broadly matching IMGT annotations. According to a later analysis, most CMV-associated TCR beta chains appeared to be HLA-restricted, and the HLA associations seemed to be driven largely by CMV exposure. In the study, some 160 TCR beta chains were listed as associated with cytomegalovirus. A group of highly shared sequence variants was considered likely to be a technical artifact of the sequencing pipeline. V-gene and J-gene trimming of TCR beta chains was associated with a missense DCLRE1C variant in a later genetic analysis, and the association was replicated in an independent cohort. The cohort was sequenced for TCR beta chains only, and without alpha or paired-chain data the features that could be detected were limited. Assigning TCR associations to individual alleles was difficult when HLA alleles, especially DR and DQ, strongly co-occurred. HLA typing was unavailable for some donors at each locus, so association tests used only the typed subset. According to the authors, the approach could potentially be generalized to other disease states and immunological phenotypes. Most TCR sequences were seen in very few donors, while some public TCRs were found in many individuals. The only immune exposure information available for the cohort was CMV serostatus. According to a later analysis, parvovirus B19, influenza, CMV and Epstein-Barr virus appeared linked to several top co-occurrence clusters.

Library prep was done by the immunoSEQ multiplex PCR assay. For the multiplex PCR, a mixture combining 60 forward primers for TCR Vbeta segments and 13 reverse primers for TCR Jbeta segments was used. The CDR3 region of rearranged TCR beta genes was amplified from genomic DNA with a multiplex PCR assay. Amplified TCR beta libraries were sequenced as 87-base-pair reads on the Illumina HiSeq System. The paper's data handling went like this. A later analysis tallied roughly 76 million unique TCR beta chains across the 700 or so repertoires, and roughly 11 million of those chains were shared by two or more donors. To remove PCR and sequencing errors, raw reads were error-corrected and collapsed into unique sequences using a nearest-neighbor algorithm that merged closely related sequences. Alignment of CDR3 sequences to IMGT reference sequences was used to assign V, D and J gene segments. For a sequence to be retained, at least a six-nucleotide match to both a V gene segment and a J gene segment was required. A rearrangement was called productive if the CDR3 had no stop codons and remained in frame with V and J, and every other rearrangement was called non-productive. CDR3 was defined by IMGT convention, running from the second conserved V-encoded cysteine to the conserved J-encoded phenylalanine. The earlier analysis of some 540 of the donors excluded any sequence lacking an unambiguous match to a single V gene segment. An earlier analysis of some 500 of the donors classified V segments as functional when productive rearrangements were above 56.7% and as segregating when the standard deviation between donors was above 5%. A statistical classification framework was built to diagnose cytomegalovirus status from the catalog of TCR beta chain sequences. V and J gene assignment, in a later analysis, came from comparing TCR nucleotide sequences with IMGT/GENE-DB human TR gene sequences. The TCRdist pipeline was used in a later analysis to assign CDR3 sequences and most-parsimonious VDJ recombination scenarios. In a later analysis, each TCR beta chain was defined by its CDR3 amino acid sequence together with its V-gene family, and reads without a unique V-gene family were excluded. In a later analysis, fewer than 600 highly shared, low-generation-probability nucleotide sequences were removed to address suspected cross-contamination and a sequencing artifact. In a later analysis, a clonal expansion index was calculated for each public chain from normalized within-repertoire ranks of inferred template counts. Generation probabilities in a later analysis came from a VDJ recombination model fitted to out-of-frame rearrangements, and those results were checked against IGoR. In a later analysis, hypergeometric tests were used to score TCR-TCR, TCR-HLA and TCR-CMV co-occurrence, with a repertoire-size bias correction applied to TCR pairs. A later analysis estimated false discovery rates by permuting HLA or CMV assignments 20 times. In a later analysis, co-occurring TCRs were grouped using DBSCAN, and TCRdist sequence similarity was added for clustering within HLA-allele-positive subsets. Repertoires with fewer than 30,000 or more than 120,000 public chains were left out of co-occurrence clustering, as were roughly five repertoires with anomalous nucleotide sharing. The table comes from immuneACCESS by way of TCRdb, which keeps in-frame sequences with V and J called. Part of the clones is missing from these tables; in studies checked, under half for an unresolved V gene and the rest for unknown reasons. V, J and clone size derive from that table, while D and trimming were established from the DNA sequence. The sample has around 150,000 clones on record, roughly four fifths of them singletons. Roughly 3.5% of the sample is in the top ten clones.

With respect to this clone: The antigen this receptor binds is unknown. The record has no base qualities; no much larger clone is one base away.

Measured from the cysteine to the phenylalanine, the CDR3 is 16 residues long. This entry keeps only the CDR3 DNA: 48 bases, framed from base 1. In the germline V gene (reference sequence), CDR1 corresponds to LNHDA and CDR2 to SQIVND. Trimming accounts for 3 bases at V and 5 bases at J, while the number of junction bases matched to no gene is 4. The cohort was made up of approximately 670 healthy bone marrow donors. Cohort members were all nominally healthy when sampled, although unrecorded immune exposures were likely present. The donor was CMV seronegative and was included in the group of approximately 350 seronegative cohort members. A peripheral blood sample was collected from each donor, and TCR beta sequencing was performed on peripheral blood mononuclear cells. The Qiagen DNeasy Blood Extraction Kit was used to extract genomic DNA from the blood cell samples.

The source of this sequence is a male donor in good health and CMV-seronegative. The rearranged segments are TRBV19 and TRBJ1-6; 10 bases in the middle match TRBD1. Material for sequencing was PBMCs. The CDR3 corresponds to CASSIGTGVNNSPLHF. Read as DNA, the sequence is TGTGCCAGTAGTATCGGGACAGGGGTCAATAATTCACCCCTCCACTTT.